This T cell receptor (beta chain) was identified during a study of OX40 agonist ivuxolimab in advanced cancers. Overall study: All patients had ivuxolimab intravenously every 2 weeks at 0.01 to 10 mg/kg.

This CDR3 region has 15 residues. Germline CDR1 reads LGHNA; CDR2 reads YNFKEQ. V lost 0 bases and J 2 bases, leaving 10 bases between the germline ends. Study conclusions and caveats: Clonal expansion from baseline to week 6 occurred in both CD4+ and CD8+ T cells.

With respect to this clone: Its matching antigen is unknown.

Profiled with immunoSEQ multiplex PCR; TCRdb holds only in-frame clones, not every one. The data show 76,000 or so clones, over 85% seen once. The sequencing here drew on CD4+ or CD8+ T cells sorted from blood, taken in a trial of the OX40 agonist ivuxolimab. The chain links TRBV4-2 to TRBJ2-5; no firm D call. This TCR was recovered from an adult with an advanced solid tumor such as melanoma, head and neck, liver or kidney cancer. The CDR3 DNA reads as TGTGCCAGCAGCCAAGAAGCCGCTACACAAGAGACCCAGTACTTC. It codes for CASSQEAATQETQYF.